Shown below are 29 T cell receptor beta chains from a single sample sequenced in a study of regulatory T cells in long-lasting Graves disease (dated by TCRdb to the early 2020s). The library relied on multiplex PCR. Sequenced using an Illumina HiSeq 4000. iRepertoire HTBI primers and Arm-PCR amplification of CDR3 regions were used to construct TCR beta libraries. Clones were called with MiXCR by TCRdb after fastp trimmed the public reads at Q25, and only in-frame beta chains were retained. Every entry covers one CDR3 protein and lists the most common genes and DNA from its rows. The sample has about 340,000 distinct CDR3 sequences on record, roughly 21% of them singletons. Jointly, the top ten make up about 29% of the sample. What the time point label conveys for this sample: persistent/refractory GD, antithyroid drugs over 5 years with positive TRAb. RNA was extracted from PBMCs in TRIzol for both TCR sequencing and RNA sequencing.

The sample here was peripheral blood mononuclear cells (PBMCs), taken when the disease was refractory, from a patient treated with antithyroid drugs. The receptor set was obtained from a female donor with Graves disease.

To note about this clonotype: A much larger clone differs by one base, so this may be a read error. This CDR3 is missing its conserved last phenylalanine or tryptophan, likely due to a read error. The V gene is TRBV28, the J gene TRBJ2-5; 8 nucleotides line up with TRBD1. The CDR3 consists of 15 residues. CDR1 and CDR2 from the germline V gene are MDHEN and SYDVKM. V gave up 11 bases and J gave up 5 bases; unmatched junction bases: 16. In DNA, the CDR3 is TGTGCCGCGGGTGGGCAGGGGGCCTTTACGGAGACCCAGTACCTC. This gives the protein CAAGGQGAFTETQYL.

The table lists this clonotype with many counts. J is TRBJ1-5 and V is TRBV3-1; D remains ambiguous. V was shortened by 7 bases and J by 6 bases, with 10 bases between the two germline ends. The germline CDR1 and CDR2 sequences are LGHDT and YNNKEL (reference sequence). This CDR3 is built from 12 residues. Written as DNA, the CDR3 is TGTGCCAGCAACCTCCGGGGTCAGCCCCAGCATTTT. It is translated as CASNLRGQPQHF.

This clonotype was counted at least ten times. The chain combines TRBV2 with TRBJ2-2; 9 nucleotides line up with TRBD2. Losses at the gene ends were 6 bases for V and 4 bases for J; bases not matched to a gene: 18. CDR1 SNHLY and CDR2 FYNNEI come from the germline V gene. This CDR3 is built from 19 residues. The CDR3, as DNA: TGTGCCAGCAGGGGTGTCGGGCTAGCGGGGACCCGAGCCACCGGGGAGCTGTTTTTT. Protein sequence: CASRGVGLAGTRATGELFF. The full variable domain, in which reference TRBV2 and TRBJ2-2 provide the parts outside the CDR3, is EPEVTQTPSHQVTQMGQEVILRCVPISNHLYFYWYRQILGQKVEFLVSFYNNEISEKSEIFDDQFSVERPDGSNFTLKIRSTKLEDSAMYFCASRGVGLAGTRATGELFFGEGSRLTVL.

This clonotype was observed many times. CDR3: CASSESISYNSPLHF. As DNA, the CDR3 is TGTGCCAGCAGTGAGTCTATTAGCTATAATTCACCCCTCCACTTT. This chain links TRBV6-1 with TRBJ1-6; D unclear. This CDR3 region has 15 residues. Between the trimmed V and J ends, which lost 3 bases and 3 bases, there was a span of 9 bases. Germline V gives CDR1 MNHNS, CDR2 SASEGT.

The chain uses TRBV20-1 and TRBJ2-1, with 8 bases aligning to TRBD2. CDR1 is DFQATT and CDR2 is SNEGSKA in the germline V gene (reference sequence). The V gene end was trimmed by 3 bases and the J gene end by 7 bases; junction bases not matched to a gene: 5. This CDR3 contains 13 residues. The CDR3 protein is CSASGRARNEQFF. The DNA of the CDR3 is TGCAGTGCTAGCGGGAGGGCCAGGAATGAGCAGTTCTTC.

This clonotype has just a few counts. The chain recombines TRBV10-1 with TRBJ1-5; D unresolved. V lost 7 bases and J lost 0, with 13 bases in between. The CDR3 totals 15 residues. From germline, CDR1 is WNHNN and CDR2 SYGVQD (reference sequence). The CDR3 loop reads CASNATSYSNQPQHF. The CDR3, as DNA: TGCGCCAGCAACGCGACATCGTATAGCAATCAGCCCCAGCATTTT.

Concerning this clonotype itself: A far bigger clonotype differs at one base, so this is likely a read error. This chain uses TRBV27 with TRBJ1-5; 9 positions match TRBD1. This CDR3 is built from 15 residues. Germline V lookup: CDR1 MNHEY, CDR2 SMNVEV (reference sequence). The CDR3 nucleotides read TGTGCCAGCAGCGGGGACAGGGTACTCAATCACCCCCAGCATTTT. This translates into CASSGDRVLNHPQHF.

This clonotype was counted only a few times. The chain links TRBV14 to TRBJ1-1; D perhaps matches TRBD1 (5 bases). CDR3 length equals 15 residues. The germline V and J ends were trimmed by 4 bases and 0 bases, with 12 bases remaining between them. From germline, CDR1 is SGHDN and CDR2 FVKESK. The CDR3 here is CASSPPGGVNTEAFF. The CDR3 DNA reads as TGTGCCAGCAGCCCCCCCGGAGGGGTGAACACTGAAGCTTTCTTT. Variable domain in full (rest from reference TRBV14 and TRBJ1-1): EAGVTQFPSHSVIEKGQTVTLRCDPISGHDNLYWYRRVMGKEIKFLLHFVKESKQDESGMPNNRFLAERTGGTYSTLKVQPAELEDSGVYFCASSPPGGVNTEAFFGQGTRLTVV.

This clonotype came up a few times. V and J are TRBV18 and TRBJ1-5, with a possible D match to TRBD1 (5 bases). CDR3 size: 16 residues. Trimming shortened V by 3 bases and J by 3 bases, and 15 bases separated the two germline ends. Germline V gene sequence: CDR1 KGHSH, CDR2 LQKENI. The CDR3 spells CASSPRGGLVNQPQHF. The CDR3 DNA follows: TGTGCCAGCTCACCCCGGGGGGGTTTGGTCAATCAGCCCCAGCATTTT.

Only a few counts were recorded for this clonotype. The gene calls are TRBV30 and TRBJ1-2; the D is unclear. Deletions cut 2 bases from V and 10 bases from J, with 23 bases between. The CDR3 totals 15 residues. Germline V lookup: CDR1 GTSNPN, CDR2 SVGIG (reference sequence). CDR3 DNA sequence: TGTGCCTGGAGTTTGGGAGCTCCGCCGCACTTCCTCTACACCTTC. Encoded protein: CAWSLGAPPHFLYTF.

This clonotype showed up many times. The chain couples TRBV12-3 or TRBV12-4 to TRBJ1-4, with 9 positions matching TRBD1. The CDR3 is 14 amino acids. Unmatched junction bases numbered 6, after V lost 5 bases and J lost 8 bases. For the CDR3, the DNA is TGTGCCAGCAGTCCCGGGACAGGGAGCGAAAAACTGTTTTTT. This gives the protein CASSPGTGSEKLFF.

A few counts support this clonotype. V and J are TRBV6-4 and TRBJ1-2; D perhaps matches TRBD1 (5 bases). The V and J ends lost 10 bases and 3 bases respectively, with 18 bases between them. Germline CDR1 and CDR2: MRHNA and SNTAGT. The CDR3 length is 14 residues. CDR3 residues: CATKRDGGDYGYTF. The CDR3 coding sequence is TGTGCCACCAAGAGGGACGGGGGAGACTATGGCTACACCTTC.

This clonotype has a count of ten or more. The CDR3 DNA sequence: TGTGCCAGCAGCCCCCACCTGCTGAGCTTAGGAGATGAGCAGTTCTTC. This translates into CASSPHLLSLGDEQFF. V is TRBV28 and J is TRBJ2-1; D is ambiguous. The CDR3 covers 16 residues. Looked up from germline, CDR1 is MDHEN and CDR2 is SYDVKM. Trimming left V 6 bases short and J 8 bases short, with 23 bases between.

This clonotype was recorded many times. The chain uses TRBV30 and TRBJ1-2; the match to TRBD1 covers 9 bases. CDR3 length equals 12 residues. After removal of 4 bases from V and 8 bases from J, the junction contained 5 bases not matched to a gene. Germline V CDR1 and CDR2: GTSNPN, SVGIG (reference sequence). CDR3 bases: TGTGCCTGGAACAGGGGGCTAGGGGGCTACACCTTC. It translates to CAWNRGLGGYTF.

This chain uses TRBV5-6 with TRBJ2-7, with 10 bases aligning to TRBD1. CDR1 is SGHDT and CDR2 is YYEEEE in the germline V gene. This CDR3 has 15 residues. J lost 6 bases, V lost 3 bases, and 9 bases had no gene match. The CDR3 loop reads CASSSRTGGTCEQYF. For the CDR3, the DNA is TGTGCCAGCAGCTCCCGGACAGGGGGGACCTGCGAGCAGTACTTC.

This clonotype was seen more than once but under ten times. This sequence joins TRBV19 and TRBJ1-1; tentative D call: TRBD1 (5 bases). This CDR3 spans 14 amino acids. Germline CDR1 and CDR2: LNHDA and SQIVND (reference sequence). V was shortened by 0 bases and J by 9 bases, with 14 bases between the two germline ends. The CDR3 nucleotides read TGTGCCAGTAGTATAGAGACCCAAAGGGGAAAAGCTTTCTTT. It encodes CASSIETQRGKAFF.

The rearrangement uses TRBV25-1 and TRBJ2-1, with D maybe TRBD2 (7 bases). Germline CDR1 reads MGHDK; CDR2 reads SYGVNS. Trimming left V 1 base short and J 0 bases short, with 10 bases between. The length of the CDR3 is 16 residues. The CDR3 reads CASSEFGGHSYNEQFF. The CDR3 region has the DNA TGTGCCAGCAGTGAATTCGGGGGGCACTCCTACAATGAGCAGTTCTTC.

The chain links TRBV7-8 to TRBJ2-7; 12 nucleotides match TRBD2. Looked up from germline, CDR1 is SGHVS and CDR2 is FQNEAQ. Trimming at V came to 0 bases and at J to 4 bases, leaving 13 bases not matched to a gene. The CDR3 totals 19 residues. The CDR3 here is CASSLAQTSGGPSSYEQYF. DNA of the CDR3: TGTGCCAGCAGCTTAGCGCAAACTAGCGGGGGGCCCTCCTCGTACGAGCAGTACTTC.

This clonotype was seen repeatedly, ten times or more. The gene calls are TRBV28 and TRBJ1-2; perhaps TRBD1 as D (5 bases). Germline-derived CDR1 and CDR2 are MDHEN and SYDVKM. This CDR3 is 15 amino acids long. V lost 4 bases to trimming and J lost 3 bases, with 15 bases between them. The CDR3 DNA reads TGTGCCAGCAGTTCGCCCTTCAGGGAGGACTATGGCTACACCTTC. The encoded protein is CASSSPFREDYGYTF.

The V call is TRBV20-1, the J call TRBJ2-7; 7 bases are shared with TRBD1. V trimming: 3 bases; J trimming: 0 bases; junction bases outside the gene matches: 8. There are 15 residues in the CDR3. Germline loops: CDR1 DFQATT, CDR2 SNEGSKA (reference sequence). CDR3 coding DNA: TGCAGTGCTAGTGAAGAACAGGGGATCTCCTACGAGCAGTACTTC. Protein sequence: CSASEEQGISYEQYF.

The V and J genes are TRBV30 and TRBJ2-2; TRBD1 or TRBD2 may be the D gene (6 bases each). CDR3 length: 16 amino acids. V dropped 0 bases and J dropped 4 bases, with 15 bases sitting between them. CDR1 is GTSNPN, CDR2 SVGIG, per germline (reference sequence). CDR3: CAWSVHGGPSTGELFF. Written as DNA, the CDR3 is TGTGCCTGGAGTGTACACGGGGGCCCGAGCACCGGGGAGCTGTTTTTT.

The chain combines TRBV27 with TRBJ1-6, with a possible D match to TRBD1 (6 bases). The CDR3 contains 15 residues. The germline CDR1 and CDR2 sequences are MNHEY and SMNVEV (reference sequence). V lost 4 bases and J 6 bases, leaving 13 bases between the germline ends. The CDR3: CASSSTGFRNSPLHF. In nucleotides, the CDR3 is TGTGCCAGCAGTTCTACAGGGTTTCGTAATTCACCCCTCCACTTT.

This clonotype appeared many times. V is TRBV28 and J is TRBJ1-1, with 8 bases aligning to TRBD1. CDR1 is MDHEN, CDR2 SYDVKM, per germline. With 6 bases clipped from V and 0 bases from J, the junction kept 9 bases outside the gene matches. CDR3 size: 16 residues. Written as DNA, the CDR3 is TGTGCCAGCAGACGGCCAGGGGGCGCCGTGAACACTGAAGCTTTCTTT. Encoded protein: CASRRPGGAVNTEAFF.

In this sample, this clonotype turned up a few times. The gene calls are TRBV5-1 and TRBJ1-5; D is perhaps TRBD1 (5 bases). The ends were cut back, 6 bases at V and 0 bases at J, with 13 bases in the middle. From germline, CDR1 is SGHRS and CDR2 YFSETQ. This CDR3 comprises 15 residues. The CDR3 sequence: CASKRGGDSNQPQHF. CDR3 nucleotide sequence: TGCGCCAGCAAAAGGGGAGGGGATAGCAATCAGCCCCAGCATTTT.

This clonotype was counted at least ten times. The rearrangement uses TRBV12-3 or TRBV12-4 and TRBJ1-2, with D hard to call. V was trimmed by 3 bases and J by 8 bases, leaving 10 bases between them. The CDR3 spans 12 residues. CDR3 in DNA: TGTGCCAGCAGTTTCTACACGATGGGCTACACCTTC. Protein: CASSFYTMGYTF.

CDR3 sequence: CASSRTHNQPQHF. CDR3 DNA sequence: TGTGCCAGTAGCCGCACACACAATCAGCCCCAGCATTTT. J is TRBJ1-5 and V is TRBV19; D unclear. V was cut by 6 bases and J by 3 bases, with 9 bases left in between. Germline CDR1 reads LNHDA; CDR2 reads SQIVND (reference sequence). The length of the CDR3 is 13 residues.

Many counts were recorded for this clonotype. The gene calls are TRBV2 and TRBJ1-5; D gene unclear. The ends were cut back, 2 bases at V and 7 bases at J, with 6 bases in the middle. CDR1 and CDR2 (germline): SNHLY, FYNNEI. The CDR3 contains 12 residues. CDR3 in amino acids: CASSEFGQPQHF. The CDR3 coding sequence is TGTGCCAGCAGTGAATTTGGCCAGCCCCAGCATTTT.

At least ten counts were recorded for this clonotype. The genes are TRBV24-1 and TRBJ2-5; 10 bases agree with TRBD2. CDR1 KGHDR and CDR2 SFDVKD come from the germline V gene. The CDR3 loop spans 16 amino acids. V shed 4 bases and J 7 bases; nucleotides not matched to a gene: 11. The CDR3 here is CATSDGWTSGGGTQYF. CDR3 sequence (DNA): TGTGCCACCAGTGACGGGTGGACTAGCGGAGGGGGGACCCAGTACTTC.

This clonotype was observed at least ten times. The chain uses TRBV7-8 and TRBJ2-7, with D tentatively TRBD2 (5 bases). This CDR3 is 14 amino acids long. The ends were cut back, 4 bases at V and 0 bases at J, with 10 bases in the middle. CDR1 and CDR2 (germline): SGHVS, FQNEAQ. CDR3 sequence reads: CASSSGLHSYEQYF. The CDR3 nucleotides read TGTGCCAGCAGCTCCGGACTGCACTCCTACGAGCAGTACTTC.